This TCR gamma chain was captured in a study of Vδ1+ human thymocytes. Study observations and caveats: In the thymus, TRG and TRD repertoires looked highly polyclonal with Gaussian CDR3 lengths.

The CDR3 consists of 11 residues. V was clipped by 0 bases and J by 8 bases; unmatched bases: 1. Germline V gene sequence: CDR1 GITISATS, CDR2 ISYDGTV (reference sequence). RNA was extracted from the cells and then reverse transcribed. Multiplex PCR used pooled V-gene forward primers and a constant-region reverse primer to amplify CDR3s. TCRdb processed the multiplex PCR reads again with the CATT caller. The table records tens of thousands of gamma-chain clones, about a fifth of them present only once. By frequency in the sample, this clone is medium-sized. The antigen remains undetermined. Other DNA variants within this sample encode the same CDR3.

This chain uses TRGV9 with TRGJ1 or TRGJ2. Sequenced sample: Vdelta1+ gamma-delta thymocytes from the thymus. Subset in this sample: FACS-sorted CD3+ TCRalphabeta- TCRVdelta1+ TCRVdelta2- thymocytes. The TCR sequence derives from a boy under two years old who had congenital heart surgery. The CDR3, as DNA: TGTGCCTTGTGGGAGGTGGATAAGAAACTCTTT. The encoded protein is CALWEVDKKLF.